Listed here are 9 T cell receptor beta chains from one sample, sequenced in a study of neurological immune-mediated disorders. TCRdb processed the 5' RACE reads anew with MiXCR; each CDR3 protein has one entry. The sample has 40,000 to 55,000 distinct CDR3 sequences; about 5.6% are singletons. Sequenced sample: CD4+ T cells from blood. The receptors here all came from a woman younger than 30 with multiple sclerosis.

The table lists this clonotype with many counts. V gene TRBV7-8 combines with J gene TRBJ1-2; D possibly corresponds to TRBD1 (5 bases). The germline V gene encodes CDR1 SGHVS and CDR2 FQNEAQ. Between the trimmed V and J ends, which lost 4 bases and 3 bases, there was a span of 12 bases. This CDR3 comprises 14 residues. The CDR3 coding sequence is TGTGCCAGCAGCTCGATGCAGGGTGACTATGGCTACACCTTC. It is translated as CASSSMQGDYGYTF.

This clonotype was seen ten or more times. The chain combines TRBV6-1 with TRBJ2-1; a possible D gene is TRBD2 (6 bases). This CDR3 contains 12 residues. V lost 8 bases and J 10 bases, leaving 15 bases between the germline ends. The germline gives CDR1 MNHNS, CDR2 SASEGT. The chain's CDR3 is CASARGNSEQFF. The CDR3 nucleotides are TGTGCCAGCGCCCGGGGGAATTCAGAGCAGTTCTTC.

This clonotype has a count of ten or more. The chain couples TRBV3-1 to TRBJ2-1; tentatively, D is TRBD2 (6 bases). V was shortened by 1 base and J by 9 bases, with 25 bases between the two germline ends. CDR3 length: 18 residues. Germline V gives CDR1 LGHDT, CDR2 YNNKEL (reference sequence). CDR3 nucleotides: TGTGCCAGCAGCCAAGCCTTGTCGACCTTGCGGGGAGTGGCTGAGCAGTTCTTC. Protein: CASSQALSTLRGVAEQFF.

There are many counts of this clonotype. This rearrangement joins TRBV9 to TRBJ2-1, with TRBD2 matching over 13 bases. V was clipped by 0 bases and J by 9 bases; unmatched bases: 6. The CDR3 covers 16 residues. Germline lookup yields CDR1 SGDLS and CDR2 YYNGEE. The CDR3, as DNA: TGTGCCAGCAGCGTAGGGACTAGCGGGAGCATGGCTGAGCAGTTCTTC. This translates into CASSVGTSGSMAEQFF. The full variable domain, its missing parts supplied by reference TRBV9 and TRBJ2-1, is DSGVTQTPKHLITATGQRVTLRCSPRSGDLSVYWYQQSLDQGLQFLIQYYNGEERAKGNILERFSAQQFPDLHSELNLSSLELGDSALYFCASSVGTSGSMAEQFFGPGTRLTVL.

This clonotype was recorded many times. The CDR3 sequence: CASSLWSGGGQPQHF. CDR3 bases: TGTGCCAGCAGCTTGTGGAGTGGAGGCGGTCAGCCCCAGCATTTT. The chain combines TRBV5-5 with TRBJ1-5; no definite D call. The CDR3 covers 15 residues. The germline CDR1 and CDR2 sequences are SGHKS and YYEKEE (reference sequence). The ends were cut back, 1 base at V and 6 bases at J, with 14 bases in the middle.

This clonotype was seen many times. The rearrangement joins TRBV6-1 to TRBJ1-1, with 8 bases lining up with TRBD1. The germline CDR1 and CDR2 sequences are MNHNS and SASEGT. V lost 4 bases to trimming and J lost 5 bases; unmatched junction nucleotides: 6. The length of the CDR3 is 14 residues. The CDR3 DNA reads TGTGCCAGCAGTGTGGACAGGGAAGATACTGAAGCTTTCTTT. Encoded protein: CASSVDREDTEAFF.

The chain recombines TRBV3-1 with TRBJ2-2; the D gene is possibly TRBD1 (6 bases). The CDR3 totals 18 residues. Trimming stripped 1 base from V and 4 bases from J, with 19 bases between. CDR1 LGHDT and CDR2 YNNKEL come from the germline V gene (reference sequence). The CDR3 DNA reads as TGTGCCAGCAGCCAAGGCCGCCTAGGCACAGGGACCACCGGGGAGCTGTTTTTT. Translated, it gives CASSQGRLGTGTTGELFF. Variable domain in full (rest from reference TRBV3-1 and TRBJ2-2): DTAVSQTPKYLVTQMGNDKSIKCEQNLGHDTMYWYKQDSKKFLKIMFSYNNKELIINETVPNRFSPKSPDKAHLNLHINSLELGDSAVYFCASSQGRLGTGTTGELFFGEGSRLTVL.

This clonotype came up many times. The V call is TRBV11-3, the J call TRBJ2-5; no reliable D call. This CDR3 spans 11 amino acids. Germline V gene sequence: CDR1 SGHNT, CDR2 YENEEA. Between the trimmed V and J ends, which lost 10 bases and 5 bases, there was a span of 11 bases. The CDR3 bases are TGTGCCACTACGAAGGAGGAGACCCAGTACTTC. It yields the protein CATTKEETQYF.

This clonotype was seen more than once but under ten times. The chain employs TRBV7-3 and TRBJ1-2; 10 bases fit TRBD1. The V gene end was trimmed by 5 bases and the J gene end by 8 bases; junction bases not matched to a gene: 5. CDR3 size: 13 residues. Looked up from germline, CDR1 is SGHTA and CDR2 is FQGTGA. The CDR3 sequence is CASSHGTGDGYTF. The DNA of the CDR3 is TGTGCCAGCAGCCATGGGACAGGGGACGGCTACACCTTC.